This T cell receptor (beta chain) was found in a study of T cell responses to AZD1222 COVID-19 vaccine. Whole-study findings and limits: Spike as a whole was targeted by vaccine-associated CD4 TCRs, dominant at 160-218 and 743-854.

Here immunoSEQ multiplex PCR was the method, and the copy in TCRdb shows in-frame clones only, minus some. The sample lists fewer than 110,000 clones, 90% seen once, with approximately 1.2% in the top ten. As to this clone: Its antigen remains unknown.

Trimming removed 7 bases from V and 1 base from J, with 13 bases in between. This CDR3 spans 14 amino acids. The germline gives CDR1 SGHTA, CDR2 FQGNSA. This sequence originates from an adult in good health. Sequenced material: peripheral blood, taken on day 0 of AZD1222 vaccination. V usage is TRBV7-2 and J usage is TRBJ1-2; D remains unclear. CDR3 sequence: CASTSRTSNYGYTF. The CDR3 region has the DNA TGTGCCAGCACCTCTAGGACCAGTAACTATGGCTACACCTTC.